Reported below is one T cell receptor beta chain. This specimen comes from a study of identical twins. Template switching added a universal primer site; cDNA carried unique molecular identifiers. TCRdb recomputed calls from the 5' RACE reads with MiXCR, one row per CDR3 protein. The table shows approximately 280,000 distinct CDR3 sequences, with 8% to 9% occurring only once. CDR1 SGHAT and CDR2 FQNNGV come from the germline V gene. Trimming removed 3 bases from V and 2 bases from J; junction bases left unmatched: 8. The CDR3 extends over 17 amino acids. The sample was also reused in another study, on yellow fever vaccine responses in identical twins. That report notes: Vaccine-induced T cell responses in twins were reportedly observed to appear partly convergent, partly personalized.

The clonotype comes from a young woman in good health. V and J are TRBV11-2 and TRBJ2-1; 9 bases map to TRBD2. Sample: memory (CD45RO+) T cells sorted from blood. The CDR3 reads CASSFVNAGGTYNEQFF. The CDR3 coding sequence is TGTGCCAGCAGCTTCGTTAATGCGGGAGGGACCTACAATGAGCAGTTCTTC.